Shown below are 17 T cell receptor beta chains from a single sample sequenced in a study of cytomegalovirus exposure and HLA in healthy donors. A multiplex PCR was run with 60 Vbeta primers and 13 Jbeta primers. Repertoires were generated with immunoSEQ multiplex PCR, while TCRdb's copy carries only in-frame clones and drops some. The data hold roughly 130,000 clones, with 70% to 85% observed a single time. Sequencing was carried out using PBMCs. The origin of the receptors is a boy younger than 18 in good health and CMV-seronegative.

V usage is TRBV29-1 and J usage is TRBJ2-5; D is perhaps TRBD2 (6 bases). Germline V lookup: CDR1 SQVTM, CDR2 ANQGSEA. With 2 bases removed from V and 11 bases from J, the gap between germline ends came to 12 bases. The CDR3 consists of 11 residues. The CDR3 protein is CSVESGDKQYF. DNA for the CDR3: TGCAGCGTTGAATCGGGGGATAAGCAGTACTTC. Complete variable domain (other parts from reference TRBV29-1 and TRBJ2-5): SAVISQKPSRDICQRGTSLTIQCQVDSQVTMMFWYRQQPGQSLTLIATANQGSEATYESGFVIDKFPISRPNLTFSTLTVSNMSPEDSSIYLCSVESGDKQYFGPGTRLLVL.

V usage is TRBV30 and J usage is TRBJ2-2; the D gene is possibly TRBD1 (5 bases). The CDR3 is 15 residues long. V lost 0 bases and J 7 bases, leaving 15 bases between the germline ends. The germline gives CDR1 GTSNPN, CDR2 SVGIG (reference sequence). The CDR3 bases are TGTGCCTGGAGTGTTTTCGGCAGGGATGTCGGGGAGCTGTTTTTT. This sequence encodes CAWSVFGRDVGELFF.

The chain has TRBV5-1 and TRBJ1-2, with 7 bases identical to TRBD1. This CDR3 spans 15 amino acids. CDR1 SGHRS and CDR2 YFSETQ come from the germline V gene. The junction had 13 bases not matched to a gene; V was cut back by 3 bases and J by 8 bases. The CDR3 protein is CASSYGQADRQGYTF. In DNA, the CDR3 is TGCGCCAGCAGCTACGGACAGGCGGACCGTCAAGGCTACACCTTC.

In nucleotides, the CDR3 is TGTGCCAGCAGCCAAGGGGCCAGCGGGAATGTAGAGACCCAGTACTTC. This encodes CASSQGASGNVETQYF. V gene TRBV4-2 combines with J gene TRBJ2-5, with TRBD2 matching over 7 bases. After removal of 1 base from V and 4 bases from J, the junction contained 9 bases not matched to a gene. The CDR3 has 16 residues. In germline, CDR1 is LGHNA, CDR2 YNFKEQ.

The chain carries TRBV6-6 and TRBJ2-7; 9 bases are shared with TRBD1. Germline-derived CDR1 and CDR2 are MNHNY and SVGAGI (reference sequence). The CDR3 runs to 14 residues. V lost 6 bases, J lost 4 bases, and 7 bases stayed unmatched. CDR3 protein: CASRTSGQGYEQYF. The CDR3 nucleotides are TGTGCCAGCAGGACCTCGGGACAGGGTTACGAGCAGTACTTC.

This clone showed up just once. This chain connects TRBV27 to TRBJ2-3; 12 bases match TRBD2. The CDR3 totals 17 residues. Looked up from germline, CDR1 is MNHEY and CDR2 is SMNVEV (reference sequence). V dropped 2 bases and J dropped 6; count of bases not matched to a gene: 9. The CDR3 sequence is CASSLRRLAGVSDTQYF. The CDR3 nucleotides read TGTGCCAGCAGTTTAAGAAGACTAGCGGGAGTTTCGGATACGCAGTATTTT.

V and J are TRBV29-1 and TRBJ2-5, with D uncertain. This CDR3 has 11 amino acids. Germline CDR1 and CDR2: SQVTM and ANQGSEA. V was trimmed by 4 bases and J by 5 bases, leaving 8 bases between them. The CDR3 DNA is TGCAGCGTTGCGAGGTTGGAGACCCAGTACTTC. This sequence encodes CSVARLETQYF. Full variable domain (missing parts from reference TRBV29-1 and TRBJ2-5): SAVISQKPSRDICQRGTSLTIQCQVDSQVTMMFWYRQQPGQSLTLIATANQGSEATYESGFVIDKFPISRPNLTFSTLTVSNMSPEDSSIYLCSVARLETQYFGPGTRLLVL.

This rearrangement joins TRBV15 to TRBJ2-7, with 7 bases matching TRBD2. The CDR3 contains 18 residues. Germline loops: CDR1 LNHNV, CDR2 YYDKDF (reference sequence). V dropped 0 bases and J dropped 5; count of bases not matched to a gene: 16. CDR3 coding DNA: TGTGCCACCAGCAGAGATAAAGAGAGGACTAGTGGGATCCACGAGCAGTACTTC. Translation gives CATSRDKERTSGIHEQYF.

The chain recombines TRBV27 with TRBJ2-1; tentative D call: TRBD2 (5 bases). Germline CDR1 reads MNHEY; CDR2 reads SMNVEV (reference sequence). The V end was cut by 4 bases, the J end by 4 bases, with 29 bases between. This CDR3 comprises 20 residues. DNA of the CDR3: TGTGCCAGCAGTTCCAAGGGCGCGGGTCCTCATTTTGGGATTTACAATGAGCAGTTCTTC. Translation: CASSSKGAGPHFGIYNEQFF.

The J gene is TRBJ2-5, the V gene TRBV19; 12 nucleotides match TRBD2. V lost 4 bases to trimming and J lost 5 bases; unmatched junction nucleotides: 11. Germline lookup yields CDR1 LNHDA and CDR2 SQIVND (reference sequence). The CDR3 consists of 17 residues. The CDR3 sequence: CASSTTLASGRAETQYF. The CDR3 coding sequence is TGTGCCAGTAGTACCACCCTGGCTAGCGGGAGGGCGGAGACCCAGTACTTC.

This clone was seen once. CDR3 nucleotides: TGTGCCAGCAGCTTCAGGGGGCAAGAGACCCAGTACTTC. It is translated as CASSFRGQETQYF. The chain couples TRBV7-9 to TRBJ2-5; TRBD1 aligns across 7 bases. The CDR3 contains 13 residues. V lost 3 bases and J lost 2; bases outside the gene matches: 0. CDR1 and CDR2 (germline): SEHNR, FQNEAQ (reference sequence).

This chain uses TRBV30 with TRBJ1-6; D may be TRBD1 (6 bases). Per germline, CDR1 GTSNPN and CDR2 SVGIG (reference sequence). CDR3 length equals 13 residues. V lost 5 bases to trimming and J lost 5 bases, with 10 bases between them. The CDR3 DNA reads TGTGCCTGGGGACAGCGTGATAATTCACCCCTCCACTTT. Amino acid sequence: CAWGQRDNSPLHF.

This chain links TRBV11-3 with TRBJ2-5; 8 bases line up with TRBD1. Per the germline V gene, CDR1 is SGHNT and CDR2 is YENEEA. V was pared by 3 bases and J by 2 bases, with 11 bases of the junction left unmatched. This CDR3 contains 17 residues. DNA of the CDR3: TGTGCCAGCAGCTTGGACAGGGTCGGGGGCCTACAAGAGACCCAGTACTTC. Its translation is CASSLDRVGGLQETQYF.

The chain combines TRBV7-2 with TRBJ2-7; D is undetermined. CDR3 size: 14 residues. Germline values: CDR1 SGHTA, CDR2 FQGNSA. V lost 5 bases and J 3 bases, leaving 14 bases between the germline ends. CDR3 in amino acids: CASSVSTVNYEQYF. The DNA of the CDR3 is TGTGCCAGCAGCGTTTCGACTGTGAACTACGAGCAGTACTTC.

The chain is built from TRBV27 and TRBJ1-1, with D unclear. Germline V gene data show CDR1 as MNHEY and CDR2 as SMNVEV (reference sequence). The V and J ends lost 6 bases and 0 bases respectively, with 17 bases between them. The CDR3 spans 16 residues. DNA of the CDR3: TGTGCCAGCAGACCGGACGGGGAGTACATGAACACTGAAGCTTTCTTT. Amino acids: CASRPDGEYMNTEAFF.

Points on this clone: The junction departs from germline at one end; a sequencing error may be responsible. The V and J genes are TRBV6-1 and TRBJ2-7; 9 nucleotides align to TRBD2. Germline CDR1 reads MNHNS; CDR2 reads SASEGT. The CDR3 extends over 14 amino acids. The CDR3 DNA reads as TGTGCCAGCGGCGAAGCGGGAGGATCCTCCGAGCAGTACTTC. Translating it yields CASGEAGGSSEQYF.

The J gene is TRBJ1-3, the V gene TRBV30; 9 bases line up with TRBD1. The V and J ends lost 1 base and 11 bases, in that order; junction bases with no gene match: 6. The CDR3 extends over 13 amino acids. The germline gives CDR1 GTSNPN, CDR2 SVGIG (reference sequence). DNA of the CDR3: TGTGCCTGGAGTGAGGGACAGGGAACCGCCATATATTTT. Its translation is CAWSEGQGTAIYF.